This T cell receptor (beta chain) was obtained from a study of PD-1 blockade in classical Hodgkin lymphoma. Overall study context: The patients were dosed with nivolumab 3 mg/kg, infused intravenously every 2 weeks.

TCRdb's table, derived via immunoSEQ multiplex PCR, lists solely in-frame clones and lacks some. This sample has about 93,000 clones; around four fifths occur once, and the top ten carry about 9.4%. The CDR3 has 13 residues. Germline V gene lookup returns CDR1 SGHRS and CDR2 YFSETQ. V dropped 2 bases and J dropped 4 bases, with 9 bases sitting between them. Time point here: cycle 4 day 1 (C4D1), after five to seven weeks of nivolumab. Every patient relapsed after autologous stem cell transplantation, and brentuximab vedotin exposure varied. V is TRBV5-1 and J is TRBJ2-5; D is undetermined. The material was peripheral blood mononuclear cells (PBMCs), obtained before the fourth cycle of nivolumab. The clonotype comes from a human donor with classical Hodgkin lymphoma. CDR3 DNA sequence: TGCGCCAGCAGCTTCGACCTCGGAGAGACCCAGTACTTC. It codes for CASSFDLGETQYF.